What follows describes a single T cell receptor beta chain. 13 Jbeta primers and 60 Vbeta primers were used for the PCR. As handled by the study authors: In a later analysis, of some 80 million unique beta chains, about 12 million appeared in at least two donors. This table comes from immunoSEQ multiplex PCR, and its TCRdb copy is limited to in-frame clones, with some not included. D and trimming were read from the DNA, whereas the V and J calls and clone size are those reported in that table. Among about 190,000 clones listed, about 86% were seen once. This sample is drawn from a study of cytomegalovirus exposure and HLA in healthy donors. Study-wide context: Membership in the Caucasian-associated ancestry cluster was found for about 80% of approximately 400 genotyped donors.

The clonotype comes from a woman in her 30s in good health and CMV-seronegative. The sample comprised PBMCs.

CDR3 in DNA: TGTGCCTGGAGTTTATTAGGGGTGGGAAATGAAAAACTGTTTTTT. Its protein product is CAWSLLGVGNEKLFF. This chain links TRBV30 with TRBJ1-4, with TRBD1 as a possible D gene (5 bases). CDR3 size: 15 residues. V lost 2 bases, J lost 5 bases, and 15 bases lay in between. CDR1 is GTSNPN and CDR2 is SVGIG in the germline V gene (reference sequence).